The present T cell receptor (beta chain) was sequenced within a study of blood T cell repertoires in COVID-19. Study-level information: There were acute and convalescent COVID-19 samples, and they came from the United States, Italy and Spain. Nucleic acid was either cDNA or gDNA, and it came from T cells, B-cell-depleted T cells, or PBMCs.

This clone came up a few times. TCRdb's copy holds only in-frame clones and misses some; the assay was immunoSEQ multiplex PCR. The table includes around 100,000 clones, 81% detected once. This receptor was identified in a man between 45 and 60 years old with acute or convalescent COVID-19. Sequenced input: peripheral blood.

Here the CDR3 reads CASSQDLLAQASQYF. In nucleotides, the CDR3 is TGTGCCAGCAGCCAAGATCTACTAGCCCAGGCTTCGCAGTATTTT. The chain recombines TRBV3-1 (or the pseudogene TRBV3-2) with TRBJ2-3, with D maybe TRBD2 (6 bases). The V and J ends lost 0 bases and 10 bases respectively, with 17 bases between them. CDR3 length: 15 residues. CDR1 is LGHDT and CDR2 is YNNKEL in the germline V gene (reference sequence).